This T cell receptor (beta chain) originates from a study of identical twins. Overall study results and limits: Zero-insertion results could be subject to partial confounding by invariant MAIT and iNKT cells.

Every one of the donors was a healthy Caucasian. Germline CDR1 is DFQATT and CDR2 is SNEGSKA (reference sequence). V was clipped by 5 bases and J by 5 bases; unmatched bases: 9. There are 14 residues in the CDR3. Turning to this clonotype: Its antigen remains unidentified.

Unique molecular identifiers were in the cDNA, with template-switch universal primer binding. TCRdb analysed the 5' RACE reads with MiXCR anew, one entry per CDR3 protein. The data contain 450,000 to 600,000 distinct CDR3 sequences, 20% to 25% of them singletons. This sample was also put to use in a study of yellow fever vaccine responses in identical twins. Turning to that study: Among the twins, the vaccine T cell response reportedly seemed partly convergent and partly personalized.

The chain employs TRBV20-1 and TRBJ1-5; 7 bases line up with TRBD1. The clonotype originates from a young woman in good health. The sample comprised CD4+ T cells sorted from blood. This CDR3 reads CSAGQVAGDQPQHF. The CDR3 region has the DNA TGCAGTGCTGGACAGGTGGCAGGAGATCAGCCCCAGCATTTT.